This T cell receptor (beta chain) was profiled in a study of T cell repertoires in cytomegalovirus infection. Findings and limits, study-wide: Summed frequency of shared TCR beta families picked out CMV carriers who also had the relevant HLA. CMV-specific TCR beta clonotypes restricted by HLA-C dominated the ex vivo response.

V was cut by 6 bases and J by 0 bases, with 14 bases left in between. The CDR3 loop spans 16 amino acids. Germline V gives CDR1 SGHVT, CDR2 SQSDAQ. TCRdb used MiXCR to reprocess the reads, holding one entry per CDR3 protein. The sample shows roughly 990,000 distinct CDR3 sequences, 31% of them seen only once. This clonotype came up many times. Its target is not known. This material consisted of cultured CD8+ T cells from PBMCs, taken from culture after CMV antigen stimulation. This TCR was recovered from a human donor in good health (CMV status not recorded). Some clones in this sample may be carry-over from other donors' samples. The J gene is TRBJ1-4, the V gene TRBV7-4; no clear D gene. The CDR3 is CASRPKNLATNEKLFF. CDR3 DNA sequence: TGTGCCAGCAGACCCAAAAACCTTGCAACTAATGAAAAACTGTTTTTT.